The source of this T cell receptor (beta chain) is a study of T cells in Graves' hyperthyroidism and ophthalmopathy. Findings and limits, study-wide: Median prediction lead before ophthalmopathy onset was around seven months with the model. Most clonotypes that expanded in the thyroid above 0.001 also showed up in blood.

The hyperthyroidism was newly diagnosed and had lasted under 2 months; the patients were aged 18 to 65. Clinical symptoms, serum thyroxine and TRAb, thyroid ultrasound and orbital computed tomography were used for the diagnoses. There were TCR beta CDR3 regions amplified from RNA transcripts. During a first-round RT-PCR of the TCR CDR3, the HTBI primer set was used. TCRdb re-analysed the multiplex PCR reads in MiXCR, keeping a single row per CDR3 protein. This sample has around 400,000 distinct CDR3 sequences, with 15% to 19% found just once. This CDR3 has 13 amino acids. The V end lost 4 bases, the J end lost 3 bases, and 4 bases lay between the germline ends. This clonotype appeared many times. Its antigen is currently unknown.

This sequence was found in a woman between 18 and 30 years old with Graves' hyperthyroidism that later progressed to Graves' ophthalmopathy. The specimen was blood. The chain links TRBV12-3 or TRBV12-4 to TRBJ1-6; no firm D call. CDR3 nucleotide sequence: TGTGCCAGCAGTTCGGGCTATAATTCACCCCTCCACTTT. This sequence encodes CASSSGYNSPLHF.